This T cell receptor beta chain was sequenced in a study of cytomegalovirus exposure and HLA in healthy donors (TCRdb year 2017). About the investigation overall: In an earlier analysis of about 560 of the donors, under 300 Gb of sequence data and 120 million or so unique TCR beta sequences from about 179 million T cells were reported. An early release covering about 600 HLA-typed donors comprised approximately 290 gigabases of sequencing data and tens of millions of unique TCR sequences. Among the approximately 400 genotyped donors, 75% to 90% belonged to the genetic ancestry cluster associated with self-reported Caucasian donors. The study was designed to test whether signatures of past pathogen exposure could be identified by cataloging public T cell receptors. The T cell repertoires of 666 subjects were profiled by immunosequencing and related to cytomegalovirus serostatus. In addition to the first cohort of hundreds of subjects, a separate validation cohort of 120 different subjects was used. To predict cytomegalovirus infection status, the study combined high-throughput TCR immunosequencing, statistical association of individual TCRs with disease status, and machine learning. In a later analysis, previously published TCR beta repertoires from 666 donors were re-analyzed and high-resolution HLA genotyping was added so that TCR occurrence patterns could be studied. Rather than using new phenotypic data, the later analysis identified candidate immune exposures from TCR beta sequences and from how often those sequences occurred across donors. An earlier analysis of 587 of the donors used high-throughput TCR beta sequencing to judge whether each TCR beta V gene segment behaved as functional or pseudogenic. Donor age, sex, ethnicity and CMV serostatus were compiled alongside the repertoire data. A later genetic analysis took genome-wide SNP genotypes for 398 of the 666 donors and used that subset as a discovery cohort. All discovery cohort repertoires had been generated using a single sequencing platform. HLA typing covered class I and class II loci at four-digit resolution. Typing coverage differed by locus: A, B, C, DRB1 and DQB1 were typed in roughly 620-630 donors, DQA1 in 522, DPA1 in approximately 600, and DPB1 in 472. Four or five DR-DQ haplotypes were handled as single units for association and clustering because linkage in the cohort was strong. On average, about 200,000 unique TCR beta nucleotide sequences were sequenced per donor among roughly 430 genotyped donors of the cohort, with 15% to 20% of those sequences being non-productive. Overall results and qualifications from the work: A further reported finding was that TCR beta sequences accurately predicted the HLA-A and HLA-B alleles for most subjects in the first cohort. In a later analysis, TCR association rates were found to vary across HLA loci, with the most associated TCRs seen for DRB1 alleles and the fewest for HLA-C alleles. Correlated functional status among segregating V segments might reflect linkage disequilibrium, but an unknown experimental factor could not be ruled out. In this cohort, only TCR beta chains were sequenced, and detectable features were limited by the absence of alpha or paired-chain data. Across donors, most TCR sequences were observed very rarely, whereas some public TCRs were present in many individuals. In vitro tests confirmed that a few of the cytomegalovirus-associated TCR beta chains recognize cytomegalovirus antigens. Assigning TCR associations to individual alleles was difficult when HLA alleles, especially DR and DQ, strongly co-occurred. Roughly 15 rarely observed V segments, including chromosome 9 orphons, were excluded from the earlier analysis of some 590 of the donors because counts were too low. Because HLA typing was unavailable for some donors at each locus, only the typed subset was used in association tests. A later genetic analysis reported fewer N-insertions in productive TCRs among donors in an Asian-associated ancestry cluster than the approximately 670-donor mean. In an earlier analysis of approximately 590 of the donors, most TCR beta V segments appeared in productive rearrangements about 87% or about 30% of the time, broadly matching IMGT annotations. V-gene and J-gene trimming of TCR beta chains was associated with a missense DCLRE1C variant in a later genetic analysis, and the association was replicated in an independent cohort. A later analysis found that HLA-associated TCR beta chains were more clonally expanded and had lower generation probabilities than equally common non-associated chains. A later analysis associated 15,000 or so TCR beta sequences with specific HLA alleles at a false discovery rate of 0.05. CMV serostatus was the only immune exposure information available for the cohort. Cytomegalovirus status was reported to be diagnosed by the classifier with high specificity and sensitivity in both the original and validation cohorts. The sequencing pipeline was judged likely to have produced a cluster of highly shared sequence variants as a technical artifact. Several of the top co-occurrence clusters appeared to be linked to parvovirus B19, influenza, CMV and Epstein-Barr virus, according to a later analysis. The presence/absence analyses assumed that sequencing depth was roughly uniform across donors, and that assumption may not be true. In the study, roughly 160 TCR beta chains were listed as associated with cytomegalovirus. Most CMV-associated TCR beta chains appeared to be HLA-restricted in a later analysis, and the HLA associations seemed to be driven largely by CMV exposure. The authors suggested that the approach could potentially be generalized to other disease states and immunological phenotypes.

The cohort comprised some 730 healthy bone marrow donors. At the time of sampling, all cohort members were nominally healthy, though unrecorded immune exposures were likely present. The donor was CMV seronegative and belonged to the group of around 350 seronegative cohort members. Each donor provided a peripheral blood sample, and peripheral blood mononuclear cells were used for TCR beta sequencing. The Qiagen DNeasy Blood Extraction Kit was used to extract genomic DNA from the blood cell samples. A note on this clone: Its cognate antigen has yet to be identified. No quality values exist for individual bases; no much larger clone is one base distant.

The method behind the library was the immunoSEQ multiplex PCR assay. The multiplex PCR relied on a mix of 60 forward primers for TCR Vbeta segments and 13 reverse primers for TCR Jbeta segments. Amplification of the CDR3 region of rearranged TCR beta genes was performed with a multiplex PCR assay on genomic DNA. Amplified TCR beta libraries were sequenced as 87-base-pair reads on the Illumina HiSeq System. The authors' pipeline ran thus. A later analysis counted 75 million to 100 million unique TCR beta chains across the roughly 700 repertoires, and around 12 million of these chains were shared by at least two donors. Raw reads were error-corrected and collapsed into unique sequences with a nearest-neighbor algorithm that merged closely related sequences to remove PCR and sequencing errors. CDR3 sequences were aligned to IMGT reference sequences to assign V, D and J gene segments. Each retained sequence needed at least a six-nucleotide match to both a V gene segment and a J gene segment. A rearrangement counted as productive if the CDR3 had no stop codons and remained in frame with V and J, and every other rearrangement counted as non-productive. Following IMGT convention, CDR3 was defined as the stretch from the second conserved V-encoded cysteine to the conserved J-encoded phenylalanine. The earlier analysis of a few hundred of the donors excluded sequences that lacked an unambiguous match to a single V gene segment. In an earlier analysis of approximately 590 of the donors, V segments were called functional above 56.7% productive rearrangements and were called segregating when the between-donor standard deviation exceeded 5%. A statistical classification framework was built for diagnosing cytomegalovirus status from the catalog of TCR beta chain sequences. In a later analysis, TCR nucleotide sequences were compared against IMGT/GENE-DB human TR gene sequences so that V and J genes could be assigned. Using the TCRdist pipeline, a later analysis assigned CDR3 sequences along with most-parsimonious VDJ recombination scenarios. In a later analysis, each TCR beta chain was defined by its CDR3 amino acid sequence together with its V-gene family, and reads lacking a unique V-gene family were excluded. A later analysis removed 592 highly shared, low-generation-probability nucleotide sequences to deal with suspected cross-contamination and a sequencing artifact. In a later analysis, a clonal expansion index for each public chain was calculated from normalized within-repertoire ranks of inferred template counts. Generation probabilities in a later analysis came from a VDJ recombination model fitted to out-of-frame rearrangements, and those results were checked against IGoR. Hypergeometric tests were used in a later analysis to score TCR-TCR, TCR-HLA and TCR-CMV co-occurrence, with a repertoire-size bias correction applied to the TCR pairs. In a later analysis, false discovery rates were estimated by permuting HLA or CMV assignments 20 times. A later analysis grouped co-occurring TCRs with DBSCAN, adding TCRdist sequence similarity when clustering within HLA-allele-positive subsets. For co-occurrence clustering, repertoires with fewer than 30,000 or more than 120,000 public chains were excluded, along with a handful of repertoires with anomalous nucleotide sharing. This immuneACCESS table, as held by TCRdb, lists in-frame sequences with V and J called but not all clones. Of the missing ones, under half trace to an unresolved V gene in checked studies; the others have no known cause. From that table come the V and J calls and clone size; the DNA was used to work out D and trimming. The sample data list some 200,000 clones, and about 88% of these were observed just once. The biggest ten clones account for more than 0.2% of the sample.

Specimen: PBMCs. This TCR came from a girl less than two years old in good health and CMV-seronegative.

The bases are TGCGCCAGCAGCCAAGAGCCGGGGGGAGGGCGCAATGAGCAGTTCTTC. Translated, it gives CASSQEPGGGRNEQFF. The chain is made from TRBV4-3 and TRBJ2-1, and 7 junction bases match TRBD2. According to the germline V gene, CDR1 reads LGHNA and CDR2 reads YSLEER. From the cysteine through the phenylalanine, the CDR3 covers 16 amino acids. Only the CDR3 portion is preserved as DNA: 48 bases, with reading frame beginning at the first base. V trim: 0 bases; J trim: 6 bases; unmatched bases: 8.